This T cell receptor (beta chain) was sequenced in a study of blood T cell repertoires in COVID-19. About the study: Material from acute and convalescent COVID-19 was sourced from the United States, Italy and Spain.

The CDR3 contains 15 residues. Germline V lookup: CDR1 SGHNT, CDR2 YYREEE (reference sequence). J lost 4 bases, V lost 3 bases, and 7 bases had no gene match. Sequencing was performed with immunoSEQ multiplex PCR; in TCRdb, only in-frame clones are kept and a portion is missing. The sample yields 100,000 to 150,000 clones, roughly 90% seen once. Sequences were obtained from peripheral blood. The V and J genes are TRBV5-4 and TRBJ1-2; 9 nucleotides align to TRBD1. The receptor's source is a man aged 55 to 70 with COVID-19, enrolled during active disease. CDR3 loop: CASSSTGGLLYGYTF. The DNA for the CDR3 is TGTGCCAGCAGCTCTACAGGGGGCCTTCTCTATGGCTACACCTTC.